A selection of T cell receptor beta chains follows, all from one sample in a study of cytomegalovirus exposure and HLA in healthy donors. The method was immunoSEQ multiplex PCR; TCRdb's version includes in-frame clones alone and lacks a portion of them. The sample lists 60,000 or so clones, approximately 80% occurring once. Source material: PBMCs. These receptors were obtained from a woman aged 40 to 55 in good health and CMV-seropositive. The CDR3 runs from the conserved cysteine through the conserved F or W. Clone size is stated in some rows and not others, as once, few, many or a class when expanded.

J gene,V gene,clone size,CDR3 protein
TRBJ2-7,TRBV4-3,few,CASSQDPFQITYEQYF
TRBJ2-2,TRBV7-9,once,CASTRTVQTGELFF
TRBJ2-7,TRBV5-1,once,CASSPPTTGTYEQYF
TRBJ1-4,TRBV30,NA,CAWNSGLVVSEQATNEKLFF
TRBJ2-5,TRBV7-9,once,CASSSQGVTQYF
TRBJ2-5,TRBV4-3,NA,CASSQGTGVETQYF
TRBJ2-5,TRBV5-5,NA,CASSSGTGARETQYF
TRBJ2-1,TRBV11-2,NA,CASSLRGGYEQFF
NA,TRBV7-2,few,CASSLRLAGVPSYEQYF
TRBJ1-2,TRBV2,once,CATMGPGGPLGGYTF
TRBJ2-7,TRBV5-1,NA,CASSIGLDYEQYF
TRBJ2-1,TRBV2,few,CASGQRGLNSYNEQFF
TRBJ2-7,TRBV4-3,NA,CASSRERGAYEQYF
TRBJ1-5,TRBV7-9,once,CASSLYQGAVNQPQHF
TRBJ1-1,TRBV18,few,CASSPVSGQGHRTEAFF
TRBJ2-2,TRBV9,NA,CASSDYRADGTGELFF
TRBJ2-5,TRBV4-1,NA,CASSRAQIGQETQYF
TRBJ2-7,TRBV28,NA,CASSRNRGRINEQYF
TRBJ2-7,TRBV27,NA,CASSFYTRDSSYEQYF
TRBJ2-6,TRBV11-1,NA,CASSRNVIEGRGNVLTF
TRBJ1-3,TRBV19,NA,CASSIGSRQYPGNTIYF
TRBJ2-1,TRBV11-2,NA,CASSLVSDSNEQFF
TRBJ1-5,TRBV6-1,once,CASSFPPQGGQPQHF
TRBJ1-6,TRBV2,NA,CASSDGKGNRNSPLHF
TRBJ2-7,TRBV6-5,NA,CASTDPTGLVDEQYF
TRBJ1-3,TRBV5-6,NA,CASSLGDISGNTIYF
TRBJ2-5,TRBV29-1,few,CSGRGTGDQETQYF
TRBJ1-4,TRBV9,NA,CASSTRQGPNEKLFF
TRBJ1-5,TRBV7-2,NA,CASSLGQGSYQPQHF
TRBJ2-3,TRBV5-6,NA,CASSSPPAGDWADTQYF
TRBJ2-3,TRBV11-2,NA,CASSSLAGGLNTQYF
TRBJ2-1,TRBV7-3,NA,CASSYRRGEQFF
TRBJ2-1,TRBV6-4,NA,CASSGGTSGGDEQFF
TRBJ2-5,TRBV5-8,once,CASSLRGGAKTQYF
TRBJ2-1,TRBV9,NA,CASTKSGGINNEQFF
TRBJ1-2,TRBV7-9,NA,CSSSLEGRRILYGYTF
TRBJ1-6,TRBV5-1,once,CASSLGGRGSSPLHF